These 14 T cell receptor beta chains came from one sample sequenced in a study of identical twins. Each CDR3 protein is one row after TCRdb ran MiXCR on the 5' RACE reads. Altogether about 340,000 distinct CDR3 sequences are present, around 9% being singletons, with the ten largest covering around 8.6%. The sample consisted of naive T cells sorted from blood. These TCRs come from a woman aged 50 to 60 in good health.

This clonotype was detected only a few times. The V and J genes are TRBV27 and TRBJ1-5; a possible D gene is TRBD1 (5 bases). With 8 bases removed from V and 3 bases from J, the gap between germline ends came to 17 bases. There are 15 residues in the CDR3. The germline V gene has CDR1 MNHEY and CDR2 SMNVEV (reference sequence). CDR3 DNA: TGTGCCAGCGGATGGTGGGGGAGTAACAATCAGCCCCAGCATTTT. It is translated as CASGWWGSNNQPQHF.

This clonotype has at least ten counts. This chain uses TRBV29-1 with TRBJ1-2; 7 bases match TRBD1. Germline CDR1 and CDR2: SQVTM and ANQGSEA. J lost 0 bases, V lost 4 bases, and 5 bases had no gene match. CDR3 length: 14 amino acids. Here the CDR3 reads CSVAPGQTNYGYTF. As DNA, the CDR3 is TGCAGCGTTGCGCCGGGACAGACTAACTATGGCTACACCTTC.

This clonotype was seen many times. In DNA form, the CDR3 reads TGCGCCAGCAGCTCGCTGGCGGACAGGGGAGGAGGGAAACAGCCCCAGCATTTT. It translates to CASSSLADRGGGKQPQHF. The chain combines TRBV5-1 with TRBJ1-5; 9 positions agree with TRBD1. Trimming cost V 3 bases and J 7 bases; bases outside gene matches: 17. CDR3 length equals 18 residues. Looked up from germline, CDR1 is SGHRS and CDR2 is YFSETQ.

The chain recombines TRBV5-6 with TRBJ2-1; D is uncertain. This CDR3 comprises 12 residues. Germline CDR1 is SGHDT and CDR2 is YYEEEE. V was trimmed by 2 bases and J by 3 bases, leaving 3 bases between them. CDR3 amino acids: CASSFYYNEQFF. CDR3 in DNA: TGTGCCAGCAGCTTCTACTACAATGAGCAGTTCTTC.

This chain joins TRBV20-1 and TRBJ2-7; D might be TRBD1 (6 bases). Deletions cut 3 bases from V and 3 bases from J, with 9 bases between. Germline V gives CDR1 DFQATT, CDR2 SNEGSKA (reference sequence). The CDR3 has 12 amino acids. CDR3 nucleotides: TGCAGTGCTAGGGGGGACAACTACGAGCAGTACTTC. This translates into CSARGDNYEQYF.

This clonotype occurred a few times. The chain recombines TRBV20-1 with TRBJ1-2; TRBD1 might be the D (5 bases). V dropped 6 bases and J dropped 7 bases, with 18 bases sitting between them. CDR1 and CDR2 from the germline V gene are DFQATT and SNEGSKA (reference sequence). There are 13 residues in the CDR3. The CDR3 nucleotides are TGCAGTGCGCAGGGACTGGCCCAAGGTGGCTACACCTTC. It translates to CSAQGLAQGGYTF.

This clonotype came up a few times. This CDR3 is CSARDFWRAANEQFF. CDR3 in DNA: TGCAGTGCCCGAGACTTCTGGCGGGCGGCCAATGAGCAGTTCTTC. The rearrangement uses TRBV20-1 and TRBJ2-1; possible D gene TRBD2, 5 bases. V dropped 6 bases and J dropped 6 bases, with 21 bases sitting between them. The CDR3 is made up of 15 amino acids. The germline V gene has CDR1 DFQATT and CDR2 SNEGSKA (reference sequence).

In this sample, this clonotype turned up a few times. The V gene is TRBV20-1, the J gene TRBJ2-2; no definite D call. V lost 6 bases and J 6 bases, leaving 11 bases between the germline ends. The CDR3 loop spans 12 amino acids. CDR1 DFQATT and CDR2 SNEGSKA come from the germline V gene (reference sequence). As DNA, the CDR3 is TGCAGTGCGTGGGTCGAGCCCGGGGAGCTGTTTTTT. This codes for CSAWVEPGELFF.

This clonotype came up a few times. This chain uses TRBV11-3 with TRBJ2-1; 8 nucleotides agree with TRBD2. The CDR3 runs 13 residues. Unmatched junction bases numbered 7, after V lost 6 bases and J lost 9 bases. Germline V gene lookup returns CDR1 SGHNT and CDR2 YENEEA. The CDR3 region is CASSQSGSSEQFF. The CDR3, as DNA: TGTGCCAGCAGTCAAAGCGGGAGTAGTGAGCAGTTCTTC.

This clonotype was counted a few times. This sequence joins TRBV12-3 or TRBV12-4 and TRBJ1-1; D is ambiguous. The CDR3 runs to 14 residues. V gave up 7 bases and J gave up 1 base, with 13 bases separating them. CDR3 sequence: CASTPRRGNTEAFF. CDR3 in DNA: TGTGCCAGCACCCCTCGGCGGGGGAACACTGAAGCTTTCTTT.

The chain recombines TRBV3-1 with TRBJ2-7; D gene uncertain. From germline, CDR1 is LGHDT and CDR2 YNNKEL (reference sequence). The CDR3 length is 13 residues. The V end was cut by 0 bases, the J end by 9 bases, with 12 bases between. CDR3 amino acids: CASSQDQVSRQYF. CDR3 DNA: TGTGCCAGCAGCCAAGATCAAGTTTCTCGGCAGTACTTC.

This clonotype was seen at least ten times. The chain uses TRBV25-1 and TRBJ1-2; D call uncertain. The length of the CDR3 is 12 residues. Germline-derived CDR1 and CDR2 are MGHDK and SYGVNS. V lost 3 bases to trimming and J lost 2 bases, with 4 bases between them. CDR3 DNA sequence: TGTGCCAGCAGTGACCGAAACTATGGCTACACCTTC. This gives the protein CASSDRNYGYTF.

This clonotype was seen a few times. The chain is built from TRBV7-9 and TRBJ2-7; the D gene is possibly TRBD2 (7 bases). CDR1 and CDR2 (germline): SEHNR, FQNEAQ (reference sequence). This CDR3 contains 15 residues. The V gene lost 2 bases and the J gene lost 6 bases, with 17 bases spanning the gap. Here the CDR3 reads CASSLSGTSFTEQYV. DNA for the CDR3: TGTGCCAGCAGCTTAAGCGGGACAAGCTTCACCGAGCAGTACGTC.

A few counts support this clonotype. The chain combines TRBV12-3 or TRBV12-4 with TRBJ2-3, with 9 bases aligning to TRBD1. Trimming at V came to 3 bases and at J to 9 bases, leaving 4 bases not matched to a gene. The CDR3 is made up of 13 amino acids. The CDR3 nucleotides read TGTGCCAGCAGTTTGGCCGGGACAGGGACGCAGTATTTT. It translates to CASSLAGTGTQYF.